What follows is one T cell receptor (beta chain) and its context. These data originate in a study of blood T cell repertoires in COVID-19. At the level of the study: From the United States, Italy and Spain came samples of acute and convalescent COVID-19.

All enrollees were about 18 to 89 years old and from approximately 24 US areas. V shed 2 bases and J shed 2 bases, with 11 bases lying between them. CDR3 length: 15 residues. Germline lookup yields CDR1 SGHRS and CDR2 YFSETQ. Original processing notes: It was from reference gene primer amplification that nucleated cell counts were estimated. Repertoires were generated with immunoSEQ multiplex PCR, while TCRdb's copy carries only in-frame clones and drops some. V and J calls plus clone size are reproduced from that table; the DNA served to infer D and trimming. Counted here are some 250,000 clones, approximately 91% occurring once; the ten biggest clones make up 2.3%.

This receptor was identified in a woman aged 40 to 50 with acute COVID-19. The rearrangement links TRBV5-1 to TRBJ1-3; D uncertain. Material for sequencing was PBMCs or T cells enriched from blood (not recorded which). CDR3: CASSFEGSPGNTIYF. The CDR3 DNA is TGCGCCAGCAGCTTTGAGGGCTCCCCTGGAAACACCATATATTTT.